This TCR beta chain was recovered during a study of identical twins. General study points: Conclusions rested on cross-sectional statistics rather than following the same donors.

About this clonotype: The antigen remains unidentified.

Trimming cost V 7 bases and J 6 bases, with 16 bases left between them. This CDR3 contains 14 residues. A universal primer site was added by template switching, and unique molecular identifiers were carried by the cDNA. TCRdb reprocessed the 5' RACE reads with MiXCR, giving one entry per CDR3 protein. The sample includes over 500,000 distinct CDR3 sequences, under 25% of them seen just once. The same specimen was also included in a second study, on T cells expressing NK-cell markers. In that study: It was from sorted CD3+CD56+NKG2C+, CD3+CD56+NKG2C- and CD3+CD56-NKG2C+ T cells that TCR beta repertoires came.

The sample was CD4+ T cells sorted from blood. The clonotype comes from a woman aged 18-29 years in good health. V usage is TRBV12-3 or TRBV12-4 and J usage is TRBJ2-1; either TRBD1 or TRBD2 may supply D (5 bases each). CDR3 nucleotides: TGTGCCAGCATCCGGGACCGCCTCTTCAATGAGCAGTTCTTC. Residues: CASIRDRLFNEQFF.